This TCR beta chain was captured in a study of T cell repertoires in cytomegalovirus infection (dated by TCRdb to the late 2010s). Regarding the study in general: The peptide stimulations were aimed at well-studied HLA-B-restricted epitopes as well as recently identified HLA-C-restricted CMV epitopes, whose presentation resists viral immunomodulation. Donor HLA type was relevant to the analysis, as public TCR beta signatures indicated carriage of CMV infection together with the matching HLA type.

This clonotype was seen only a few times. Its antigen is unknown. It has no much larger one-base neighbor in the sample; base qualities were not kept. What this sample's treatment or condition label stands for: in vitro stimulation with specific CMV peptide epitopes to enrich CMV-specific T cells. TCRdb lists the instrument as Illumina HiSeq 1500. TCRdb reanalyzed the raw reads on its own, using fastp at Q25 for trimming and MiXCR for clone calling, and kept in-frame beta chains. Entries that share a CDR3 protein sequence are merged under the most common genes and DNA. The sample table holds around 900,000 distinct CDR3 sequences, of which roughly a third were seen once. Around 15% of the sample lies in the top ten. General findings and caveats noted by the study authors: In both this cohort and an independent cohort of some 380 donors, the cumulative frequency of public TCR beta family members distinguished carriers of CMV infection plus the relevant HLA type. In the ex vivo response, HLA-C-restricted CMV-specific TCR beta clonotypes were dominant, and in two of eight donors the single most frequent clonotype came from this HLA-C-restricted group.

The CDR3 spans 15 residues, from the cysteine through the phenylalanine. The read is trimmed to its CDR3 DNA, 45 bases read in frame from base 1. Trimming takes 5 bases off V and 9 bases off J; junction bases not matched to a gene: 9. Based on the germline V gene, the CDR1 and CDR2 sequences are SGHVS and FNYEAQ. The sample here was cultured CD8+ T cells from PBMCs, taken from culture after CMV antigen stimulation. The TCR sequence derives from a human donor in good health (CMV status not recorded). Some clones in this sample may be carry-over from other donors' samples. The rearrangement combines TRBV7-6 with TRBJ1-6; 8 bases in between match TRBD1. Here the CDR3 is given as CASSPFLDRGSPLHF. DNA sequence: TGTGCCAGCAGCCCGTTCCTAGACAGGGGTTCACCCCTCCACTTT.